This TCR beta chain was found in a study of control samples from healthy donors and cancer patients. Germline-derived CDR1 and CDR2 are LNHDA and SQIVND (reference sequence). The CDR3 runs 15 residues. The V end was cut by 2 bases, the J end by 2 bases, with 13 bases between. Data came from immunoSEQ multiplex PCR; TCRdb stores just in-frame clones and leaves some out. The data hold about 40,000 clones, with around 87% observed a single time. The clonotype originates from a woman aged 55-69 years with lung cancer. The rearrangement links TRBV19 to TRBJ2-7; D may be TRBD1 (6 bases). The specimen was PBMCs. For the CDR3, the DNA is TGTGCCAGTAGTATACCCGGGACACCGACCTACGAGCAGTACTTC. This sequence encodes CASSIPGTPTYEQYF.